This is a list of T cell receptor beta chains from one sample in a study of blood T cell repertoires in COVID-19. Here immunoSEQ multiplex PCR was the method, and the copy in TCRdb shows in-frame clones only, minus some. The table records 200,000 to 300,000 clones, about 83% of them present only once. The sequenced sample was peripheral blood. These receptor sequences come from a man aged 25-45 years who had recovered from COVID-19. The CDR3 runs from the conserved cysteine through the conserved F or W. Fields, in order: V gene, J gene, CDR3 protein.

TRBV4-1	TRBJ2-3	CASSQDPGQDTQYF
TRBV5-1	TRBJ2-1	CASSFGAGGPPEQFF
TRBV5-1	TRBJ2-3	CASSLPLATETDTQYF
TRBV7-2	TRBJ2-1	CASSPPPDSAGEQFF
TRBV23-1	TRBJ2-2	CASSPGQGTNTGELFF
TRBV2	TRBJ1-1	CASRGGENTEAFF
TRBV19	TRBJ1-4	CASSETGNEKLFF
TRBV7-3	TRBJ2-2	CASPRGGDTGELFF
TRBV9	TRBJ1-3	CASSSSEGNTIYF
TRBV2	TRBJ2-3	CASWTHSLSSTDTQYF
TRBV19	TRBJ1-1	CASSSTWGGGTEAFF
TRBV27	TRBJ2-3	CASSTRTGHGTDTQYF
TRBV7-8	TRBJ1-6	CASSPDRTENNSPLHF